The text below deals with one T cell receptor beta chain. This record comes from a study of regulatory T cells in long-lasting Graves disease. Sequencing libraries for TCR beta were prepared with iRepertoire HTBI primers and Arm-PCR of CDR3 regions. A single record per CDR3 protein comes from TCRdb applying MiXCR to the multiplex PCR reads. The table includes approximately 440,000 distinct CDR3 sequences, 15% to 20% detected once. The CDR3 loop spans 15 amino acids. Germline V CDR1 and CDR2: SQVTM, ANQGSEA. V was cut by 6 bases and J by 0 bases, with 16 bases left in between. Regarding time point: newly diagnosed GD, antithyroid drugs for less than 3 months. RNA isolated from PBMCs was used to make the TCR library. The same data also went into a second study, on T cells in Graves' hyperthyroidism and ophthalmopathy.

The chain carries TRBV29-1 and TRBJ2-3; tentatively, D is TRBD2 (6 bases). Sequenced here: peripheral blood mononuclear cells (PBMCs), sampled at new diagnosis, from a patient treated with antithyroid drugs. The sequence was collected from a man aged 40-55 years with Graves disease. The CDR3 protein is CSVAGPEGSTDTQYF. The DNA for the CDR3 is TGCAGCGTGGCCGGGCCGGAGGGGAGCACAGATACGCAGTATTTT.